One T cell receptor (beta chain) is described in this entry. Its antigen is unidentified. The conserved phenylalanine or tryptophan normally closing the CDR3 is absent here, so this likely arose from a read error. No DNA is shown, since the ends of the CDR3 on it are uncertain; the CDR3 is the one TCRdb lists. From germline, CDR1 is SGHDT and CDR2 YYEEEE. The CDR3 sequence runs 14 residues, both termini included. RNA transcripts yielded amplified TCR beta CDR3 regions. Second-round multiplex PCR came after a first-round RT-PCR that employed HTBI primers. TCRdb reprocessed the multiplex PCR reads via MiXCR and lists one record per CDR3 protein. This table has some 48,000 distinct CDR3 sequences, roughly 52% appearing once. The data originate from a study of Graves' ophthalmopathy and Graves' hyperthyroidism. Study-level points and caveats: As the model predicted ophthalmopathy progression, it achieved a sensitivity of 70% to 71% and a specificity of 72.22%. Most thyroid clonotypes expanded beyond 0.001 frequency were also found in blood.

The evidence that diagnosis relied on was clinical symptoms, serum thyroxine, TRAb, thyroid ultrasound and orbital computed tomography. Specimen: peripheral blood. The TCR originated in an adult man with Graves' ophthalmopathy. The rearrangement uses TRBV5-6 and TRBJ2-7. The chain's CDR3 is CASKQMGSSYERYC.